Listed here are 10 T cell receptor beta chains from one sample, sequenced in a study of blood T cell repertoires in COVID-19. TCRdb keeps only in-frame clones here, not all; method: immunoSEQ multiplex PCR. The sample has approximately 120,000 clones; approximately 82% are singletons. Sequenced material: peripheral blood. These TCRs come from a man of 80 years or more with active or convalescent COVID-19.

The genes are TRBV5-1 and TRBJ2-3; 10 bases line up with TRBD2. CDR3 length: 16 amino acids. Trimming cost V 0 bases and J 6 bases; bases outside gene matches: 7. Germline-derived CDR1 and CDR2 are SGHRS and YFSETQ. In nucleotides, the CDR3 is TGCGCCAGCAGCTTGGGCCTAGCGGGGGCACAGGATACGCAGTATTTT. Amino acid sequence: CASSLGLAGAQDTQYF.

The rearrangement joins TRBV5-1 to TRBJ1-1, with a tentative D call TRBD1 (5 bases). The germline V gene has CDR1 SGHRS and CDR2 YFSETQ. The CDR3 totals 14 residues. V was pared by 4 bases and J by 2 bases, with 12 bases between. The CDR3 nucleotides are TGCGCCAGCAGCCCGGGGGGGATTAACACTGAAGCTTTCTTT. It codes for CASSPGGINTEAFF.

This CDR3 is CASSPSSGGRTSEQFF. CDR3 bases: TGTGCCAGCTCACCATCTTCAGGGGGTAGGACCAGTGAGCAGTTCTTC. The V and J genes are TRBV18 and TRBJ2-1; 7 bases are shared with TRBD1. Trimming at V came to 2 bases and at J to 9 bases, leaving 13 bases not matched to a gene. CDR3 size: 16 residues. Germline V CDR1 and CDR2: KGHSH, LQKENI.

The chain is built from TRBV6-5 and TRBJ2-7; 7 bases agree with TRBD2. CDR1 and CDR2 (germline): MNHEY, SVGAGI. J lost 2 bases, V lost 6 bases, and 7 bases had no gene match. This CDR3 spans 14 amino acids. Here the CDR3 reads CASRRKRGTYEQYF. CDR3 in DNA: TGTGCCAGCAGAAGGAAGCGGGGAACCTACGAGCAGTACTTC.

The rearrangement uses TRBV9 and TRBJ2-5; TRBD2 matches 12 bases. This CDR3 is 16 amino acids long. V shed 4 bases, J shed 3 bases, and the junction held 7 bases outside the gene matches. From germline, CDR1 is SGDLS and CDR2 YYNGEE. The CDR3 sequence: CASSPPTSGGKETQYF. The CDR3 DNA reads as TGTGCCAGCAGCCCGCCGACTAGCGGGGGAAAAGAGACCCAGTACTTC.

The chain has TRBV7-9 and TRBJ2-5; 8 bases line up with TRBD1. V lost 5 bases and J lost 3; bases outside the gene matches: 8. The CDR3 sequence is 15 residues long. CDR1 is SEHNR and CDR2 is FQNEAQ in the germline V gene (reference sequence). The CDR3 DNA is TGTGCCAGCAGCCTCGGACAGGGTGTGGAAGAGACCCAGTACTTC. Residues: CASSLGQGVEETQYF. The complete variable domain, with remaining parts taken from reference TRBV7-9 and TRBJ2-5, reads DTGVSQNPRHKITKRGQNVTFRCDPISEHNRLYWYRQTLGQGPEFLTYFQNEAQLEKSRLLSDRFSAERPKGSFSTLEIQRTEQGDSAMYLCASSLGQGVEETQYFGPGTRLLVL.

The rearrangement links TRBV19 to TRBJ2-7; D perhaps matches TRBD2 (5 bases). Germline values: CDR1 LNHDA, CDR2 SQIVND (reference sequence). V lost 4 bases, J lost 5 bases, and 12 bases lay in between. This CDR3 is 13 amino acids long. DNA for the CDR3: TGTGCCAGTAGTAACGGGGTACAAAACGAGCAGTACTTC. Translating it yields CASSNGVQNEQYF.

The chain uses TRBV6-5 and TRBJ1-2; 10 nucleotides align to TRBD1. Germline V gene sequence: CDR1 MNHEY, CDR2 SVGAGI. V was clipped by 5 bases and J by 5 bases; unmatched bases: 5. The CDR3 covers 14 residues. The CDR3 region has the DNA TGTGCCAGCAGTCCGACAGGGGGCTTATATGGCTACACCTTC. This translates into CASSPTGGLYGYTF.

In nucleotides, the CDR3 is TGTGCCAGCAGCTTAGGCTTGGACAGGGGCTTGGAGACCCAGTACTTC. It encodes CASSLGLDRGLETQYF. The genes are TRBV7-2 and TRBJ2-5; 9 bases are shared with TRBD1. V trimming: 1 base; J trimming: 5 bases; junction bases outside the gene matches: 8. The germline CDR1 and CDR2 sequences are SGHTA and FQGNSA. CDR3 length: 16 amino acids.

The chain couples TRBV7-6 to TRBJ2-3, with 10 bases lining up with TRBD2. Trimming removed 4 bases from V and 5 bases from J; junction bases left unmatched: 6. Germline V gives CDR1 SGHVS, CDR2 FNYEAQ. The CDR3 extends over 15 amino acids. The CDR3 DNA sequence: TGTGCCAGCAGCTCTCCGGGACTAGCGCAAGATACGCAGTATTTT. It specifies CASSSPGLAQDTQYF.